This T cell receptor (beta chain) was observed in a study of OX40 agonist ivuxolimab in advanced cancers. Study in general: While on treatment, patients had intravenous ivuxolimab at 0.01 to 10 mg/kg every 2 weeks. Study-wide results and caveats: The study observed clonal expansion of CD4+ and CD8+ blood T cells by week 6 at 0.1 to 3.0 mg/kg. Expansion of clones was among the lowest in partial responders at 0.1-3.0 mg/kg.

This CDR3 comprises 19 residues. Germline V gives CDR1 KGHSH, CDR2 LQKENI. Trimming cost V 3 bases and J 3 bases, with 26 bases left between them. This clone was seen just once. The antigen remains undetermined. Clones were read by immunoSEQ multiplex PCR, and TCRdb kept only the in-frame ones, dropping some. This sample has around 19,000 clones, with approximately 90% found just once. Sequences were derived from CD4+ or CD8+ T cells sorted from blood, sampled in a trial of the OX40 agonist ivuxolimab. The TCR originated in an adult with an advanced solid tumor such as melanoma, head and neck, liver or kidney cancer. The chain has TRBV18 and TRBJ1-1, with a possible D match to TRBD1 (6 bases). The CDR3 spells CASSPPDSGGPKMYTEAFF. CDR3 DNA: TGTGCCAGCTCACCTCCAGACAGCGGGGGGCCGAAAATGTACACTGAAGCTTTCTTT.